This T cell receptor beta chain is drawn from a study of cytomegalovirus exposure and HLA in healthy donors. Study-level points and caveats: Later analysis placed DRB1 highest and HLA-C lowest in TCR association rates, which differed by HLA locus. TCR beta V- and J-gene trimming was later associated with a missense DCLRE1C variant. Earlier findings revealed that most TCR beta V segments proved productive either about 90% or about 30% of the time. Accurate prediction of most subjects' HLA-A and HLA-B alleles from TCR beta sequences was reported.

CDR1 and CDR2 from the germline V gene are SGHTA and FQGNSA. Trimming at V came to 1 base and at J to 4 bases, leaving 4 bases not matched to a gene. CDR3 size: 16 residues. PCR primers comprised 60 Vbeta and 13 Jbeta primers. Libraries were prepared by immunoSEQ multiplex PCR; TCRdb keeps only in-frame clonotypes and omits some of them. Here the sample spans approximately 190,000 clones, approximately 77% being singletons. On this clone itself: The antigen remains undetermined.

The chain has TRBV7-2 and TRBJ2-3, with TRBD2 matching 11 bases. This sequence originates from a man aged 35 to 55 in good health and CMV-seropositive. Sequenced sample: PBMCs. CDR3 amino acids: CASSLGVAGGADTQYF. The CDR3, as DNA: TGTGCCAGCAGCTTAGGAGTAGCGGGGGGGGCAGATACGCAGTATTTT.